This T cell receptor (beta chain) appears in the sequencing data of a study of blood T cell repertoires in COVID-19. Sequencing was performed with immunoSEQ multiplex PCR; in TCRdb, only in-frame clones are kept and a portion is missing. This table holds about 130,000 clones, over 75% found once. Germline V gives CDR1 MDHEN, CDR2 SYDVKM. Deletions cut 4 bases from V and 10 bases from J, with 14 bases between. The CDR3 covers 14 residues. This clonotype was obtained from an elderly woman with acute or convalescent COVID-19. The chain recombines TRBV28 with TRBJ1-6, with D hard to call. Sequenced: peripheral blood. The CDR3 DNA is TGTGCCAGCAGTTCGGGAGGGAGTTTCTCACCCCTCCACTTT. Amino acids: CASSSGGSFSPLHF.